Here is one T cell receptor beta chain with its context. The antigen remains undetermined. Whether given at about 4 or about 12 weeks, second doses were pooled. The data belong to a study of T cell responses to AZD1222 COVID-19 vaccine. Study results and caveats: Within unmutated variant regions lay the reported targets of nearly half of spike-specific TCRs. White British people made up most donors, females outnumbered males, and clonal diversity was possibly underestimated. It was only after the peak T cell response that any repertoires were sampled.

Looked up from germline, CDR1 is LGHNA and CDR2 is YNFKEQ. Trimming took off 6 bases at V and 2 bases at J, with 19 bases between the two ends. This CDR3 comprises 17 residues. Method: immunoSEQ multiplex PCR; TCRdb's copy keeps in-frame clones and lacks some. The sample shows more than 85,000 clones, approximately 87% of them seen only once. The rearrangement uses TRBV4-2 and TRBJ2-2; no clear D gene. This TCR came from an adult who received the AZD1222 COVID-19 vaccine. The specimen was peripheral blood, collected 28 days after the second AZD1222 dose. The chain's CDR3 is CASSPTVSHLNTGELFF. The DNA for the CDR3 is TGTGCCAGCAGTCCAACAGTTTCCCACCTTAACACCGGGGAGCTGTTTTTT.